The 18 T cell receptor beta chains reported below all come from one sample, sequenced in a study of T-cell memory formation after mild COVID-19. One entry per CDR3 protein, called by TCRdb with MiXCR from the 5' RACE reads. This table has 540,000 or so distinct CDR3 sequences, around 21% appearing once. Sequenced sample: PBMCs or a T cell subset sorted from them (not recorded which). The source is an adult woman who had mild COVID-19 (a few samples of this study predate the infection). Cell type and time point are not known.

This clonotype was found a few times. The chain links TRBV27 to TRBJ2-7; 11 bases align to TRBD1. The CDR3 consists of 14 residues. Germline trimming cut 5 bases from V and 9 bases from J; bases unmatched to any gene: 9. Germline values: CDR1 MNHEY, CDR2 SMNVEV (reference sequence). The CDR3: CASSIGTGGFGQYF. DNA of the CDR3: TGTGCCAGCAGTATTGGGACAGGGGGGTTCGGGCAGTACTTC.

The chain joins TRBV2 to TRBJ2-6, with TRBD1 identical over 8 bases. This CDR3 spans 17 amino acids. Per the germline V gene, CDR1 is SNHLY and CDR2 is FYNNEI. The trim removed 6 bases at V and 4 bases at J, leaving 11 bases unmatched. Here the CDR3 DNA reads TGTGCCAGCAGAACTGGACAGGGAGGTTACGGGGCCAACGTCCTGACTTTC. Translated: CASRTGQGGYGANVLTF.

This clonotype has only a few counts. The chain couples TRBV27 to TRBJ1-6, with D possibly matching TRBD1 (5 bases). V lost 4 bases to trimming and J lost 7 bases, with 17 bases between them. CDR3 length: 16 amino acids. Germline V gives CDR1 MNHEY, CDR2 SMNVEV (reference sequence). The CDR3 DNA reads as TGTGCCAGCAGTTCCGCCAGAACCGGGGCCAATTCACCCCTCCACTTT. As protein: CASSSARTGANSPLHF.

This rearrangement joins TRBV9 to TRBJ2-3; 12 nucleotides line up with TRBD2. CDR1 and CDR2 (germline): SGDLS, YYNGEE. V was clipped by 1 base and J by 5 bases; unmatched bases: 5. The CDR3 contains 16 residues. In nucleotides, the CDR3 is TGTGCCAGCAGCGTACGACTAGCGGGAGCCGGAGATACGCAGTATTTT. Translation: CASSVRLAGAGDTQYF.

This clonotype has more than one count but fewer than ten. J is TRBJ2-7 and V is TRBV11-2, with 7 bases identical to TRBD1. CDR1 and CDR2 (germline): SGHAT, FQNNGV. The CDR3 covers 15 residues. V lost 4 bases, J lost 1 base, and 7 bases stayed unmatched. Here the CDR3 DNA reads TGTGCCAGCAGCTGGGCCGGGACAGCATCCTACGAGCAGTACTTC. Translating it yields CASSWAGTASYEQYF.

The chain combines TRBV29-1 with TRBJ2-1, with TRBD2 as a possible D gene (6 bases). CDR3 length: 15 amino acids. Germline CDR1 SQVTM, CDR2 ANQGSEA. V was trimmed by 7 bases and J by 6 bases, leaving 22 bases between them. The CDR3 sequence: CSARRASEGFNEQFF. CDR3 bases: TGCAGCGCCAGACGGGCTAGCGAGGGATTCAATGAGCAGTTCTTC.

This clonotype came up a few times. The chain carries TRBV19 and TRBJ2-3; D may be TRBD1 (6 bases). CDR1 is LNHDA, CDR2 SQIVND, per germline (reference sequence). The CDR3 covers 15 residues. V was cut by 6 bases and J by 1 base, with 14 bases left in between. CDR3 DNA sequence: TGTGCCAGTAGGCCCGAGGGGGTCGGCACAGATACGCAGTATTTT. This translates into CASRPEGVGTDTQYF.

This clonotype has a handful of counts. The rearrangement joins TRBV7-9 to TRBJ2-1; perhaps TRBD1 as D (5 bases). The germline V gene encodes CDR1 SEHNR and CDR2 FQNEAQ (reference sequence). The length of the CDR3 is 13 residues. The V end lost 5 bases, the J end lost 8 bases, and 13 bases lay between the germline ends. CDR3: CASSQGWGDEQFF. CDR3 in DNA: TGTGCCAGCAGCCAAGGGTGGGGCGATGAGCAGTTCTTC.

The chain is built from TRBV4-2 and TRBJ2-2, with D perhaps matching TRBD2 (5 bases). The CDR3 spans 18 residues. Germline V gene data show CDR1 as LGHNA and CDR2 as YNFKEQ. V lost 4 bases and J 3 bases, leaving 21 bases between the germline ends. The CDR3 DNA reads TGTGCCAGCAGCCTACTCGCCCGGGGTCCCCCCGACACCGGGGAGCTGTTTTTT. Translated: CASSLLARGPPDTGELFF.

The table lists this clonotype with many counts. This chain links TRBV20-1 with TRBJ1-1; D is uncertain. Germline V lookup: CDR1 DFQATT, CDR2 SNEGSKA (reference sequence). V was pared by 0 bases and J by 1 base, with 12 bases between. CDR3 length: 15 amino acids. CDR3 in amino acids: CSARDPRQPNTEAFF. Written as DNA, the CDR3 is TGCAGTGCTAGAGATCCGCGGCAGCCGAACACTGAAGCTTTCTTT.

The V call is TRBV7-2, the J call TRBJ2-7; D tentatively fits TRBD1 or TRBD2 (5 bases each). The CDR3 sequence is 14 residues long. Trimming cost V 4 bases and J 5 bases, with 15 bases left between them. Germline V CDR1 and CDR2: SGHTA, FQGNSA. CDR3 amino acids: CASSWDPALDEQYF. In DNA, the CDR3 is TGTGCCAGCAGCTGGGACCCAGCCCTCGACGAGCAGTACTTC.

This clonotype was counted between two and nine times. The chain is built from TRBV20-1 and TRBJ2-7; no definite D call. The V end was cut by 6 bases, the J end by 2 bases, with 11 bases between. The CDR3 loop spans 12 amino acids. Germline CDR1 and CDR2: DFQATT and SNEGSKA (reference sequence). Written as DNA, the CDR3 is TGCAGTGCGCCGAAAGACACCTACGAGCAGTACTTC. Its protein is CSAPKDTYEQYF.

CDR3 nucleotides: TGTGCCAGCAGCTACGGGACAGTCACTGAAGCTTTCTTT. Its translation is CASSYGTVTEAFF. The rearrangement joins TRBV5-4 to TRBJ1-1, with 7 bases aligning to TRBD1. V was clipped by 3 bases and J by 4 bases; unmatched bases: 3. CDR3 length equals 13 residues. The germline V gene has CDR1 SGHNT and CDR2 YYREEE (reference sequence).

The V gene is TRBV7-6, the J gene TRBJ2-1; D not certain. The CDR3 covers 16 residues. Deletions cut 1 base from V and 5 bases from J, with 15 bases between. From germline, CDR1 is SGHVS and CDR2 FNYEAQ. The CDR3 region has the DNA TGTGCCAGCAGCTTAGAGGGTAGGGTCGTCCACAATGAGCAGTTCTTC. Amino acids: CASSLEGRVVHNEQFF.

There are a few counts of this clonotype. The V call is TRBV9, the J call TRBJ2-3; possible D gene TRBD2, 6 bases. From germline, CDR1 is SGDLS and CDR2 YYNGEE. The CDR3 runs to 15 residues. Trimming took off 3 bases at V and 1 base at J, with 12 bases between the two ends. The CDR3 protein is CASSGEGGRTDTQYF. CDR3 nucleotide sequence: TGTGCCAGCAGCGGAGAGGGAGGACGCACAGATACGCAGTATTTT.

The V gene is TRBV10-3, the J gene TRBJ2-3; 9 nucleotides agree with TRBD1. Germline trimming cut 4 bases from V and 4 bases from J; bases unmatched to any gene: 6. Germline V CDR1 and CDR2: ENHRY, SYGVKD. The CDR3 is 15 amino acids. The CDR3 is CAISAGTGSPDTQYF. The CDR3 nucleotides are TGTGCCATCAGTGCCGGGACAGGGTCCCCAGATACGCAGTATTTT.

This chain connects TRBV2 to TRBJ2-1; D ambiguous. There are 10 residues in the CDR3. The V end was cut by 10 bases, the J end by 15 bases, with 16 bases between. Germline loops: CDR1 SNHLY, CDR2 FYNNEI. CDR3 coding DNA: TGTGCCACCTATTCTTTAAGTATGTTCTTC. As protein: CATYSLSMFF.

In its sample, this clonotype was seen a few times. The chain employs TRBV4-1 and TRBJ1-3, with D hard to call. Trimming stripped 0 bases from V and 0 bases from J, with 12 bases between. CDR3 size: 17 residues. The V gene's germline CDR1 is MGHRA and CDR2 YSYEKL. CDR3 region: CASSQDARSGSGNTIYF. CDR3 nucleotides: TGCGCCAGCAGCCAAGATGCTAGATCGGGCTCTGGAAACACCATATATTTT.